These 8 T cell receptor beta chains originate from one sample sequenced in a study of cytomegalovirus exposure and HLA in healthy donors. Amplification used 60 Vbeta primers and 13 Jbeta primers. Method: immunoSEQ multiplex PCR; TCRdb's copy keeps in-frame clones and lacks some. The table includes 100,000 to 150,000 clones, around 83% detected once. The sequenced sample was PBMCs. Receptors originate from a girl aged 2-10 years in good health and CMV-seronegative.

This clone was counted between two and nine times. The rearrangement uses TRBV30 and TRBJ1-3; 8 bases line up with TRBD1. V shed 5 bases, J shed 0 bases, and the junction held 6 bases outside the gene matches. Germline lookup yields CDR1 GTSNPN and CDR2 SVGIG (reference sequence). The CDR3 is 15 amino acids. This CDR3 is CAWQTGANSGNTIYF. The DNA of the CDR3 is TGTGCCTGGCAGACAGGGGCTAACTCTGGAAACACCATATATTTT.

V is TRBV19 and J is TRBJ2-3; 7 positions match TRBD2. V dropped 5 bases and J dropped 2; count of bases not matched to a gene: 7. The CDR3 spans 15 residues. Germline values: CDR1 LNHDA, CDR2 SQIVND (reference sequence). The CDR3 coding sequence is TGTGCCAGTAGTGGGGAGCGGGGACTCACAGATACGCAGTATTTT. This translates into CASSGERGLTDTQYF.

The chain is built from TRBV2 and TRBJ2-1; D ambiguous. V was clipped by 6 bases and J by 6 bases, with 9 bases between them. The CDR3 totals 12 residues. Germline CDR1 and CDR2: SNHLY and FYNNEI. The CDR3 sequence is CASRIYINEQFF. CDR3 DNA sequence: TGTGCCAGCAGAATATACATCAATGAGCAGTTCTTC.

The chain carries TRBV10-3 and TRBJ2-1, with 12 bases aligning to TRBD2. CDR3 length: 18 residues. Unmatched junction bases numbered 10, after V lost 0 bases and J lost 7 bases. Germline CDR1 ENHRY, CDR2 SYGVKD. DNA for the CDR3: TGTGCCATCAGTGAGTCGGGAGCTAGCGGGAGGGCCTGGAATGAGCAGTTCTTC. Translating it yields CAISESGASGRAWNEQFF.

The gene calls are TRBV19 and TRBJ1-1, with a possible D match to TRBD1 (6 bases). V was trimmed by 3 bases and J by 5 bases, leaving 16 bases between them. The CDR3 is 15 amino acids. Germline V gives CDR1 LNHDA, CDR2 SQIVND (reference sequence). The CDR3 nucleotides read TGTGCCAGTAGTATCGATCCCAGGGGAGCTACTGAAGCTTTCTTT. Translated: CASSIDPRGATEAFF. The full variable domain, in which reference TRBV19 and TRBJ1-1 provide the parts outside the CDR3, is DGGITQSPKYLFRKEGQNVTLSCEQNLNHDAMYWYRQDPGQGLRLIYYSQIVNDFQKGDIAEGYSVSREKKESFPLTVTSAQKNPTAFYLCASSIDPRGATEAFFGQGTRLTVV.

The chain links TRBV30 to TRBJ1-2; D is unresolved. The V end was cut by 0 bases, the J end by 6 bases, with 5 bases between. The CDR3 loop spans 11 amino acids. Germline V gives CDR1 GTSNPN, CDR2 SVGIG (reference sequence). The CDR3 reads CAWSVRDGYTF. In DNA, the CDR3 is TGTGCCTGGAGTGTAAGAGATGGCTACACCTTC. Looking up the rest from reference TRBV30 and TRBJ1-2 gives the full variable domain: SQTIHQWPATLVQPVGSPLSLECTVEGTSNPNLYWYRQAAGRGLQLLFYSVGIGQISSEVPQNLSASRPQDRQFILSSKKLLLSDSGFYLCAWSVRDGYTFGSGTRLTVV.

V is TRBV19 and J is TRBJ2-3; TRBD1 is a possible D gene (6 bases). This CDR3 spans 14 amino acids. V was trimmed by 5 bases and J by 3 bases, leaving 12 bases between them. Germline CDR1 and CDR2: LNHDA and SQIVND (reference sequence). The CDR3: CASSSRQGTDTQYF. CDR3 DNA sequence: TGTGCCAGTAGTTCCCGCCAGGGGACAGATACGCAGTATTTT.

This clone occurred once. This rearrangement joins TRBV28 to TRBJ2-7, with 12 bases that match TRBD2. The CDR3 contains 17 residues. Germline CDR1 MDHEN, CDR2 SYDVKM. The V and J ends lost 5 bases and 5 bases, in that order; junction bases with no gene match: 13. The CDR3, as DNA: TGTGCCAGCAGTCTATACCCTCGACTAGCGGGAGTGGACGAGCAGTACTTC. It translates to CASSLYPRLAGVDEQYF.